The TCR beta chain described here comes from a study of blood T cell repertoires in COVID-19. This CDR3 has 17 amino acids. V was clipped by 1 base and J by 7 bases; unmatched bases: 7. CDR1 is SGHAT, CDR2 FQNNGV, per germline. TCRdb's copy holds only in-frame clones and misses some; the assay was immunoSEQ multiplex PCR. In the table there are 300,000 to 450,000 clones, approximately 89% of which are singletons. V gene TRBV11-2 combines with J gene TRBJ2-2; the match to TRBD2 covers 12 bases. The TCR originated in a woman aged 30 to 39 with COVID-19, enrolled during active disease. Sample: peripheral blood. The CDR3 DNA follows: TGTGCCAGCAGCTTAGTGGCTAGCGGGAGGGAGAGCGGGGAGCTGTTTTTT. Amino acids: CASSLVASGRESGELFF. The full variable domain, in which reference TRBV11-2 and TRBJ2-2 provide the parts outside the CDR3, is EAGVAQSPRYKIIEKRQSVAFWCNPISGHATLYWYQQILGQGPKLLIQFQNNGVVDDSQLPKDRFSAERLKGVDSTLKIQPAKLEDSAVYLCASSLVASGRESGELFFGEGSRLTVL.